This TCR beta chain was captured in a study of blood T cell repertoires in COVID-19. Across the whole study: Acute-phase and convalescent COVID-19 samples originated in the United States, Italy and Spain. From T cells, B-cell-depleted T cells, or PBMCs came the material, which was cDNA or gDNA.

V was clipped by 1 base and J by 4 bases, with 5 bases between them. CDR1 SGHVS and CDR2 FNYEAQ come from the germline V gene. CDR3 length: 13 residues. In the original analysis: Estimation of nucleated cell counts was performed using reference gene primer amplification. Sequencing was performed with immunoSEQ multiplex PCR; in TCRdb, only in-frame clones are kept and a portion is missing. From that table come the V and J calls and clone size; the DNA was used to work out D and trimming. The sample lists around 72,000 clones; about 91% were seen once. This TCR was sampled from a woman in her 70s with acute or convalescent COVID-19. Sequencing was done on a sample of peripheral blood. V usage is TRBV7-6 and J usage is TRBJ1-3; D is ambiguous. This CDR3 is CASSLGQGNTIYF. The CDR3 nucleotides read TGTGCCAGCAGCTTAGGCCAGGGAAACACCATATATTTT.